Included here is one TCR beta chain sequence, with context. Clones were read by immunoSEQ multiplex PCR, and TCRdb kept only the in-frame ones, dropping some. This table has 120,000 to 150,000 clones, approximately 89% appearing once. The germline V gene has CDR1 MDHEN and CDR2 SYDVKM. V was pared by 7 bases and J by 0 bases, with 13 bases between. This CDR3 is 14 amino acids long. The data were taken from a study of blood T cell repertoires in COVID-19. About the study: Italy, Spain and the United States were the sources of the convalescent and acute COVID-19 samples.

This clonotype originated in a man in his 60s with active or convalescent COVID-19. Specimen: peripheral blood. The genes are TRBV28 and TRBJ2-7; D unclear. This CDR3 is CASTQVVYSYEQYF. The DNA of the CDR3 is TGTGCCAGCACGCAGGTTGTTTACTCCTACGAGCAGTACTTC. Supplemented by reference TRBV28 and TRBJ2-7, the full variable domain reads DVKVTQSSRYLVKRTGEKVFLECVQDMDHENMFWYRQDPGLGLRLIYFSYDVKMKEKGDIPEGYSVSREKKERFSLILESASTNQTSMYLCASTQVVYSYEQYFGPGTRLTVT.